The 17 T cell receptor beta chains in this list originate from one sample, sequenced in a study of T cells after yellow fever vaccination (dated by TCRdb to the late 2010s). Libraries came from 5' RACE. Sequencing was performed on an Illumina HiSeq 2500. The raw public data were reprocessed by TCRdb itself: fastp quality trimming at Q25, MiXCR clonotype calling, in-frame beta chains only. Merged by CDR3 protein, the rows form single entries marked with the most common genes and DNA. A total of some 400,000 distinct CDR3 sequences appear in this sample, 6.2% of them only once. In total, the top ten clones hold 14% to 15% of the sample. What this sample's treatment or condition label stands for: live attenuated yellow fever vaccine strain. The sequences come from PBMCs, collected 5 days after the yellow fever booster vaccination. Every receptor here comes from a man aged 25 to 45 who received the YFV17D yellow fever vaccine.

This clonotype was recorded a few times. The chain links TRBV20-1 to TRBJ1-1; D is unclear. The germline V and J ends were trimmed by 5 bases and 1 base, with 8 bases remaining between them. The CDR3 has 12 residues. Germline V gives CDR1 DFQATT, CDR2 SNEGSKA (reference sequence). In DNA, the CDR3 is TGCAGTGCTGCCAGGAGGAACACTGAAGCTTTCTTT. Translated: CSAARRNTEAFF.

CDR3 loop: CAWSGANYGYTF. For the CDR3, the DNA is TGTGCCTGGAGTGGCGCGAACTATGGCTACACCTTC. The genes are TRBV30 and TRBJ1-2; D is unresolved. V was clipped by 1 base and J by 2 bases, with 5 bases between them. Looked up from germline, CDR1 is GTSNPN and CDR2 is SVGIG (reference sequence). The CDR3 has 12 amino acids.

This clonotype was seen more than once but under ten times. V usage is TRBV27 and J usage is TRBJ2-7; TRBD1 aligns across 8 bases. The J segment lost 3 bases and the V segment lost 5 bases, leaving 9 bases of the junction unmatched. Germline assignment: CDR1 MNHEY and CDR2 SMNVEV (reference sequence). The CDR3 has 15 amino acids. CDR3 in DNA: TGTGCCAGCAGTCCCCAGACAGGGGTAATCTACGAGCAGTACTTC. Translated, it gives CASSPQTGVIYEQYF.

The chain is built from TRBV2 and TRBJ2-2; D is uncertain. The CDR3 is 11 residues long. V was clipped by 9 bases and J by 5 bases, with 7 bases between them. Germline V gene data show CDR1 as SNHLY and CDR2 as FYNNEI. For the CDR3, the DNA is TGTGCCAGTCTGGGGACCGGGGAGCTGTTTTTT. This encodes CASLGTGELFF.

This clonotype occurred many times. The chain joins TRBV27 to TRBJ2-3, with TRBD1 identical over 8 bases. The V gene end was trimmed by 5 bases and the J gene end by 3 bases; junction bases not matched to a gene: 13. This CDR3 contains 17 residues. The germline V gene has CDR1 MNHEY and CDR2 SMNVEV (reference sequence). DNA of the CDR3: TGTGCCAGCAGTGCCCAGGACAGGGTTTCTTATACAGATACGCAGTATTTT. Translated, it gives CASSAQDRVSYTDTQYF.

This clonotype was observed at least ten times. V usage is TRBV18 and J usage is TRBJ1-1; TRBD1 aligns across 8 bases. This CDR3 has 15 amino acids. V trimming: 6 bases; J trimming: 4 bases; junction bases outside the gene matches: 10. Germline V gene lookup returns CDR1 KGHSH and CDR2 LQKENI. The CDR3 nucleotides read TGTGCCAGCTCTGCGGCAGGGGGCGGTGGCACTGAAGCTTTCTTT. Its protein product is CASSAAGGGGTEAFF.

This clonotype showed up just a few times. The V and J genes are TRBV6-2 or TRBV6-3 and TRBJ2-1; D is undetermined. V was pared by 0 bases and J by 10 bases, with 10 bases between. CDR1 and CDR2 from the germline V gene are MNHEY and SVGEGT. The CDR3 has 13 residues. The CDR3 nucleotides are TGTGCCAGCAGTTACTCGTTTGATGGCGAGCAGTTCTTC. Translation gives CASSYSFDGEQFF.

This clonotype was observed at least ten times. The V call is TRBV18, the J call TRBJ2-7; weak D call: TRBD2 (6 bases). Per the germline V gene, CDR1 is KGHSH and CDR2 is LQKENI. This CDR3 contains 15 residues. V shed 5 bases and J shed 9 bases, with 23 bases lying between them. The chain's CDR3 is CASSGMGRKAEGQYF. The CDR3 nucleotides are TGTGCCAGCTCAGGCATGGGGCGAAAAGCGGAGGGGCAGTACTTC.

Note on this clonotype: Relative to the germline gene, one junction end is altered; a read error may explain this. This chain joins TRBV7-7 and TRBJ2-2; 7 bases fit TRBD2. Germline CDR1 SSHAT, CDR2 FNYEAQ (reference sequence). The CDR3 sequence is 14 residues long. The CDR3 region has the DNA TGTGCTAGCAGCCTAAAGCGGGGTAGCGGGGAGCTGTTTTTT. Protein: CASSLKRGSGELFF.

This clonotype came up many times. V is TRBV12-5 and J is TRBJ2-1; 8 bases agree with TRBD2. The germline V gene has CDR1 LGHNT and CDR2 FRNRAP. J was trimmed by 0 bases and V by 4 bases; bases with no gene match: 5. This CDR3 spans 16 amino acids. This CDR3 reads CASGYGGRSSYNEQFF. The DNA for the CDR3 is TGTGCTAGTGGTTACGGCGGGAGGAGCTCCTACAATGAGCAGTTCTTC.

The CDR3 nucleotides are TGTGCCAGTAGTAGAGCGGGAGTCGGCCCAGATACGCAGTATTTT. Its translation is CASSRAGVGPDTQYF. J is TRBJ2-3 and V is TRBV19, with 8 bases lining up with TRBD2. The length of the CDR3 is 15 residues. Germline V lookup: CDR1 LNHDA, CDR2 SQIVND (reference sequence). V trimming: 4 bases; J trimming: 4 bases; junction bases outside the gene matches: 7.

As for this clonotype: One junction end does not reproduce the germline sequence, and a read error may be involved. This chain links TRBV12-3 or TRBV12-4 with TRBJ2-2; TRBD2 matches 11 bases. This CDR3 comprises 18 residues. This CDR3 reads CACSLFPSGRISTGELFF. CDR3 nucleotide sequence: TGTGCCTGCAGTTTATTCCCTAGCGGGAGGATTAGCACCGGGGAGCTGTTTTTT.

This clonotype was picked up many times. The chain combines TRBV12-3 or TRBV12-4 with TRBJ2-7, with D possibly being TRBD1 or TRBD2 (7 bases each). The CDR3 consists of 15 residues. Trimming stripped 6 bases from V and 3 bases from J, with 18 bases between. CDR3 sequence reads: CASSLTRRGGYEQYF. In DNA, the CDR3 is TGTGCCAGCAGCCTAACCCGCAGGGGGGGCTACGAGCAGTACTTC.

This CDR3 reads CASSKGLAARPHKGNEQFF. The CDR3 bases are TGTGCCAGCAGCAAGGGACTAGCGGCCAGACCCCATAAAGGAAATGAGCAGTTCTTC. This chain links TRBV21-1 with TRBJ2-1; the D call in the table, TRBD2, was not verified against the DNA. TRBV21-1 counts as a pseudogene. CDR3 length equals 19 residues.

CDR3 in DNA: TGTGCCTGGAGTGTAGGCCCCGGGGAGCTGTTTTTT. Its protein is CAWSVGPGELFF. The chain carries TRBV30 and TRBJ2-2; D call uncertain. Germline V CDR1 and CDR2: GTSNPN, SVGIG (reference sequence). Trimming left V 0 bases short and J 6 bases short, with 5 bases between. The CDR3 is made up of 12 amino acids.

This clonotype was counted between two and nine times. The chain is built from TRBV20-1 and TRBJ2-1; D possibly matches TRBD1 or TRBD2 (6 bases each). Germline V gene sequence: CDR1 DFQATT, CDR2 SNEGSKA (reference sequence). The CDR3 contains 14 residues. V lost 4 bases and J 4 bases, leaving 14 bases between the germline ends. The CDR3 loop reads CSAIRGGRYNEQFF. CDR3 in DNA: TGCAGTGCTATCCGAGGGGGGAGATACAATGAGCAGTTCTTC.

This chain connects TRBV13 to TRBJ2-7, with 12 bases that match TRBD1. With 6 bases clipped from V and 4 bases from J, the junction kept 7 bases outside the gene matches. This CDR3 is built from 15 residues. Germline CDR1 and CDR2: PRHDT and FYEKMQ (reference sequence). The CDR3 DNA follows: TGTGCCAGCAGTGCACCGGGACAGGGGGCTTACGAGCAGTACTTC. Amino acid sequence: CASSAPGQGAYEQYF.